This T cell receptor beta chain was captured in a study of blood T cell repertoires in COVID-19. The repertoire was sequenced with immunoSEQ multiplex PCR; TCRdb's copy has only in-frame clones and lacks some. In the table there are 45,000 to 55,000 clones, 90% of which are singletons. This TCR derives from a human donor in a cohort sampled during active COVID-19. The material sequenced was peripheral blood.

The CDR3 coding sequence is TGTGCCAGCAGGGAGGTCACAGATACGCAGTATTTT. Its protein product is CASREVTDTQYF. The chain uses TRBV2 and TRBJ2-3; tentative D call: TRBD2 (5 bases). The ends were cut back, 6 bases at V and 2 bases at J, with 6 bases in the middle. The CDR3 runs to 12 residues. Germline-derived CDR1 and CDR2 are SNHLY and FYNNEI.